These 27 T cell receptor beta chains originate from one sample sequenced in a study of Ad26.COV2.S vaccination and SARS-CoV-2 variants (dated by TCRdb to the early 2020s). The treatment or condition label on this specimen signifies: approximately 18 received Ad26.COV2.S at low or high dose, single or two shots; 5 received placebo; per-sample allocation not given. For vaccine and placebo recipients, repertoires were sequenced using samples collected on day 63 after the first injection. Libraries were made using the immunoSEQ multiplex PCR assay. Imported from immuneACCESS, the table was reduced by TCRdb to in-frame sequences with V and J called. These copies leave out some clones; in studies compared against another copy, an unresolved V gene accounts for under half, and the cause of the remainder is not known. Here the sample has 350,000 to 500,000 clones; about nine tenths occur a single time. The top ten clonotypes cover approximately 4.5% of the sample.

Sequencing was performed on peripheral blood, taken in a trial of Ad26.COV2.S vaccine versus placebo. Receptor source: a person aged 18-60 years who received the Ad26.COV2.S COVID-19 vaccine or a placebo.

This chain joins TRBV19 and TRBJ2-5, with D tentatively TRBD2 (5 bases). The V and J ends lost 5 bases and 4 bases respectively, with 14 bases between them. The germline V gene encodes CDR1 LNHDA and CDR2 SQIVND (reference sequence). This CDR3 comprises 14 residues. The DNA for the CDR3 is TGTGCCAGTAGTCCTGGACCTGGAGGAGAGACCCAGTACTTC. Protein sequence: CASSPGPGGETQYF.

The rearrangement links TRBV14 to TRBJ1-1, with D uncertain. Trimming pared 3 bases from V and 3 bases from J, leaving 2 bases between. The CDR3 loop spans 11 amino acids. The germline gives CDR1 SGHDN, CDR2 FVKESK. DNA for the CDR3: TGTGCCAGCAGCCATTACACTGAAGCTTTCTTT. This encodes CASSHYTEAFF.

This chain connects TRBV28 to TRBJ2-4; perhaps TRBD1 as D (6 bases). V shed 5 bases and J shed 0 bases, with 11 bases lying between them. Germline CDR1 and CDR2: MDHEN and SYDVKM. The CDR3 consists of 15 residues. The CDR3 sequence is CASSETGLAKNIQYF. CDR3 nucleotide sequence: TGTGCCAGCAGTGAGACAGGCCTAGCCAAAAACATTCAGTACTTC.

The chain is built from TRBV3-1 (or the pseudogene TRBV3-2) and TRBJ2-7, with D unclear. CDR3 length equals 13 residues. V was pared by 0 bases and J by 7 bases, with 10 bases between. Germline V CDR1 and CDR2: LGHDT, YNNKEL (reference sequence). The CDR3 reads CASSQDLQGEQYF. CDR3 in DNA: TGTGCCAGCAGCCAAGATTTACAAGGGGAGCAGTACTTC.

This sequence joins TRBV7-9 and TRBJ1-2, with TRBD1 identical over 8 bases. The CDR3 runs 16 residues. CDR1 and CDR2 (germline): SEHNR, FQNEAQ (reference sequence). J gave up 8 bases and V 0 bases, and 11 bases lay outside the gene matches. This CDR3 is CASSLAGGQGVFGYTF. The DNA of the CDR3 is TGTGCCAGCAGCTTAGCCGGCGGACAGGGAGTATTCGGCTACACCTTC.

The chain combines TRBV7-2 with TRBJ2-1; tentatively, D is TRBD2 (6 bases). The CDR3 runs 17 residues. CDR1 is SGHTA, CDR2 FQGNSA, per germline. The V end lost 5 bases, the J end lost 4 bases, and 21 bases lay between the germline ends. The CDR3 DNA reads as TGTGCCAGCAGCCTATGGGGGGATACTAAGGCTTACAATGAGCAGTTCTTC. Encoded protein: CASSLWGDTKAYNEQFF.

The count of this clone is one. V and J are TRBV7-9 and TRBJ2-1; D uncertain. V lost 4 bases and J lost 4, with 17 bases in between. There are 16 residues in the CDR3. Germline values: CDR1 SEHNR, CDR2 FQNEAQ (reference sequence). The DNA of the CDR3 is TGTGCCAGCAGCTCAGTGGGCACGGGTTTTTACAATGAGCAGTTCTTC. It codes for CASSSVGTGFYNEQFF.

The chain employs TRBV7-9 and TRBJ2-6; tentatively, D is TRBD2 (6 bases). The CDR3 consists of 17 residues. Germline assignment: CDR1 SEHNR and CDR2 FQNEAQ (reference sequence). Between the trimmed V and J ends, which lost 0 bases and 4 bases, there was a span of 13 bases. CDR3 residues: CASSLASGTRGANVLTF. The CDR3, as DNA: TGTGCCAGCAGCTTAGCGTCGGGGACTCGGGGGGCCAACGTCCTGACTTTC.

The chain carries TRBV7-2 and TRBJ2-5; 10 nucleotides match TRBD2. V was clipped by 6 bases and J by 5 bases; unmatched bases: 9. Germline CDR1 and CDR2: SGHTA and FQGNSA. This CDR3 spans 15 amino acids. CDR3 coding DNA: TGTGCCAGCAGACGGAAAAGCGGGAGGGCCGAGACCCAGTACTTC. Translated, it gives CASRRKSGRAETQYF.

The V gene is TRBV9, the J gene TRBJ1-3; TRBD1 matches at 10 bases. V lost 4 bases and J lost 7; bases outside the gene matches: 2. The germline V gene has CDR1 SGDLS and CDR2 YYNGEE. The CDR3 consists of 13 residues. In DNA, the CDR3 is TGTGCCAGCAGCCTGGACAGGGGGAACACCATATATTTT. Protein: CASSLDRGNTIYF.

The V gene is TRBV28, the J gene TRBJ2-7; no clear D. The V end was cut by 2 bases, the J end by 6 bases, with 8 bases between. The CDR3 spans 12 residues. CDR1 and CDR2 (germline): MDHEN, SYDVKM. The DNA for the CDR3 is TGTGCCAGCAGTTTAGGGCACGGCGAGCAGTACTTC. This gives the protein CASSLGHGEQYF.

The chain carries TRBV6-2 or TRBV6-3 and TRBJ2-1, with TRBD1 identical over 7 bases. Trimming cost V 6 bases and J 4 bases; bases outside gene matches: 12. Per the germline V gene, CDR1 is MNHEY and CDR2 is SVGEGT. This CDR3 comprises 16 residues. The CDR3 loop reads CASSPWGTVSYNEQFF. CDR3 coding DNA: TGTGCCAGCAGCCCTTGGGGGACAGTCTCGTACAATGAGCAGTTCTTC.

V is TRBV28 and J is TRBJ1-1; D might be TRBD1 (5 bases). Per the germline V gene, CDR1 is MDHEN and CDR2 is SYDVKM. This CDR3 region has 13 residues. V was pared by 6 bases and J by 7 bases, with 15 bases between. The CDR3 DNA reads TGTGCCAGCAGGGGGACGGGGCCCTTTGAAGCTTTCTTT. As protein: CASRGTGPFEAFF.

The chain carries TRBV27 and TRBJ1-4; D not resolved. The germline V gene encodes CDR1 MNHEY and CDR2 SMNVEV (reference sequence). The CDR3 is 15 residues long. V shed 3 bases and J shed 0 bases, with 8 bases lying between them. The CDR3 here is CASSFSEATNEKLFF. The CDR3 DNA reads as TGTGCCAGCAGTTTCTCTGAAGCAACTAATGAAAAACTGTTTTTT.

The chain couples TRBV29-1 to TRBJ2-7; 10 nucleotides agree with TRBD2. This CDR3 has 14 residues. Germline-derived CDR1 and CDR2 are SQVTM and ANQGSEA. Trimming cost V 6 bases and J 6 bases; bases outside gene matches: 11. The CDR3 reads CSVPAGGRRGEQYF. The CDR3 DNA is TGCAGCGTCCCAGCGGGGGGGAGAAGGGGCGAGCAGTACTTC.

The rearrangement uses TRBV19 and TRBJ1-2, with D perhaps TRBD1 (5 bases). The CDR3 is 12 residues long. V was shortened by 9 bases and J by 4 bases, with 12 bases between the two germline ends. Germline loops: CDR1 LNHDA, CDR2 SQIVND (reference sequence). CDR3 in amino acids: CARTDSGYGYTF. Written as DNA, the CDR3 is TGTGCCAGGACAGACTCCGGCTATGGCTACACCTTC.

Written as DNA, the CDR3 is TGTGCCATCAACCGGGACAGGGGAGGGACCGGGGAGCTGTTTTTT. As protein: CAINRDRGGTGELFF. This rearrangement joins TRBV10-3 to TRBJ2-2; 10 nucleotides align to TRBD1. CDR1 and CDR2 (germline): ENHRY, SYGVKD. The CDR3 loop spans 15 amino acids. Losses at the gene ends were 7 bases for V and 5 bases for J; bases not matched to a gene: 7.

The chain is built from TRBV4-3 and TRBJ2-7, with 14 nucleotides matching TRBD2. Trimming took 0 bases from V and 6 from J; bases not matched to a gene: 13. The V gene's germline CDR1 is LGHNA and CDR2 YSLEER. This CDR3 contains 19 residues. The CDR3: CASSQDSLGLAGGSVEQYF. Written as DNA, the CDR3 is TGCGCCAGCAGCCAAGATTCCCTAGGACTAGCGGGAGGATCCGTCGAGCAGTACTTC.

The chain combines TRBV3-1 (or the pseudogene TRBV3-2) with TRBJ1-1, with 8 nucleotides matching TRBD1. J was trimmed by 4 bases and V by 2 bases; bases with no gene match: 3. CDR1 and CDR2 (germline): LGHDT, YNNKEL (reference sequence). The CDR3 totals 14 residues. In DNA form, the CDR3 reads TGTGCCAGCAGCCAACGCACAGGGGGCACTGAAGCTTTCTTT. It translates to CASSQRTGGTEAFF.

This chain connects TRBV27 to TRBJ2-3, with 7 positions matching TRBD2. CDR3 size: 17 residues. V shed 5 bases, J shed 2 bases, and the junction held 13 bases outside the gene matches. Germline V gene lookup returns CDR1 MNHEY and CDR2 SMNVEV (reference sequence). CDR3 sequence: CASSPSPGTTYTDTQYF. The CDR3 DNA follows: TGTGCCAGCAGTCCCTCCCCCGGGACTACTTACACAGATACGCAGTATTTT.

This chain joins TRBV27 and TRBJ2-7, with TRBD1 matching 9 bases. This CDR3 is built from 14 residues. J lost 2 bases, V lost 5 bases, and 4 bases had no gene match. Germline CDR1 reads MNHEY; CDR2 reads SMNVEV (reference sequence). DNA for the CDR3: TGTGCCAGCAGTATCTACAGGGGGCCCTACGAGCAGTACTTC. This gives the protein CASSIYRGPYEQYF.

The rearrangement links TRBV18 to TRBJ1-1; D is possibly TRBD1 (6 bases). V lost 4 bases and J lost 1, with 16 bases in between. The CDR3 is 16 residues long. The V gene's germline CDR1 is KGHSH and CDR2 LQKENI. The CDR3 protein is CASSLRTQGWNTEAFF. For the CDR3, the DNA is TGTGCCAGCTCACTTCGAACGCAGGGGTGGAACACTGAAGCTTTCTTT.

V gene TRBV6-2 or TRBV6-3 combines with J gene TRBJ2-5; 10 nucleotides agree with TRBD2. J was trimmed by 5 bases and V by 0 bases; bases with no gene match: 18. The V gene's germline CDR1 is MNHEY and CDR2 SVGEGT. The CDR3 extends over 20 amino acids. The CDR3 loop is CASSYSGAVLAGTMRETQYF. The CDR3 DNA follows: TGTGCCAGCAGTTACTCAGGGGCGGTACTAGCGGGAACGATGAGGGAGACCCAGTACTTC.

The V call is TRBV14, the J call TRBJ2-1, with TRBD2 matching 9 bases. Germline-derived CDR1 and CDR2 are SGHDN and FVKESK. V lost 3 bases and J lost 10; bases outside the gene matches: 13. The CDR3 covers 16 residues. The CDR3 reads CASSQLAGLSSWEQFF. In DNA, the CDR3 is TGTGCCAGCAGCCAGCTAGCGGGATTGTCTAGTTGGGAGCAGTTCTTC.

The rearrangement links TRBV4-1 to TRBJ2-1; 10 bases are shared with TRBD2. Germline lookup yields CDR1 MGHRA and CDR2 YSYEKL. V shed 2 bases and J 0 bases; nucleotides not matched to a gene: 7. CDR3 length equals 18 residues. This chain's CDR3 is CASSQWGTSVSSYNEQFF. CDR3 DNA sequence: TGCGCCAGCAGCCAATGGGGGACTAGCGTAAGCTCCTACAATGAGCAGTTCTTC.

This chain joins TRBV4-2 and TRBJ1-5, with D perhaps matching TRBD1 (6 bases). The CDR3 is 16 amino acids. V lost 3 bases and J lost 6, with 18 bases in between. CDR1 and CDR2 (germline): LGHNA, YNFKEQ. CDR3 loop: CASSQWAGGGVQPQHF. The CDR3 DNA follows: TGTGCCAGCAGCCAGTGGGCGGGGGGGGGCGTTCAGCCCCAGCATTTT.

The chain is built from TRBV7-8 and TRBJ2-1; TRBD1 agrees at 10 bases. Germline CDR1 and CDR2: SGHVS and FQNEAQ. The J segment lost 4 bases and the V segment lost 7 bases, leaving 7 bases of the junction unmatched. The CDR3 loop spans 15 amino acids. The CDR3: CASIATGQGYNEQFF. The CDR3 DNA reads TGTGCCAGCATAGCCACGGGACAGGGGTACAATGAGCAGTTCTTC.